This TCR beta chain was observed in a study of blood T cell repertoires in COVID-19. Only in-frame clones appear in the TCRdb table, and some are missing; sequencing was by immunoSEQ multiplex PCR. The sample shows about 190,000 clones, under 90% of them seen only once. The trim removed 4 bases at V and 4 bases at J, leaving 9 bases unmatched. CDR1 WSHSY and CDR2 SAAADI come from the germline V gene. This CDR3 comprises 15 residues. The specimen was peripheral blood. This TCR came from a man aged 30-40 years with active or convalescent COVID-19. The chain combines TRBV10-2 with TRBJ1-2; 7 nucleotides match TRBD1. This chain's CDR3 is CASSAGDSLAYGYTF. DNA of the CDR3: TGCGCCAGCAGTGCGGGGGACAGCCTCGCCTATGGCTACACCTTC.